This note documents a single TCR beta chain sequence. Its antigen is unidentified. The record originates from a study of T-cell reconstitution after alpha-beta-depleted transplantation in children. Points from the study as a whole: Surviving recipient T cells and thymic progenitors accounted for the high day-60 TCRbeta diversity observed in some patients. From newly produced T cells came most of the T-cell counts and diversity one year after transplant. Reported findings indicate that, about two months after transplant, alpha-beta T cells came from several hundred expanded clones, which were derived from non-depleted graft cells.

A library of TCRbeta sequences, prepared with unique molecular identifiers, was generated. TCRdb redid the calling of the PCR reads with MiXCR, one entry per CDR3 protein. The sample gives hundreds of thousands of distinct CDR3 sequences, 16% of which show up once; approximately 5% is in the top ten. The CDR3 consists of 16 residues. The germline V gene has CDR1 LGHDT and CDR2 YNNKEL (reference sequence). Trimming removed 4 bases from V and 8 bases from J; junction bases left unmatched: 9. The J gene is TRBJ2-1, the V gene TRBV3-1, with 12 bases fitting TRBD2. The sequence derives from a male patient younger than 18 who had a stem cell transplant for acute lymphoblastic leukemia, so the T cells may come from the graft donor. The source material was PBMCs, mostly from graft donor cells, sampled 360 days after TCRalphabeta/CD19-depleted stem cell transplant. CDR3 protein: CASSPRLAGGSYEQFF. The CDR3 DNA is TGTGCCAGCAGCCCCCGTCTAGCGGGAGGGTCCTATGAGCAGTTCTTC.